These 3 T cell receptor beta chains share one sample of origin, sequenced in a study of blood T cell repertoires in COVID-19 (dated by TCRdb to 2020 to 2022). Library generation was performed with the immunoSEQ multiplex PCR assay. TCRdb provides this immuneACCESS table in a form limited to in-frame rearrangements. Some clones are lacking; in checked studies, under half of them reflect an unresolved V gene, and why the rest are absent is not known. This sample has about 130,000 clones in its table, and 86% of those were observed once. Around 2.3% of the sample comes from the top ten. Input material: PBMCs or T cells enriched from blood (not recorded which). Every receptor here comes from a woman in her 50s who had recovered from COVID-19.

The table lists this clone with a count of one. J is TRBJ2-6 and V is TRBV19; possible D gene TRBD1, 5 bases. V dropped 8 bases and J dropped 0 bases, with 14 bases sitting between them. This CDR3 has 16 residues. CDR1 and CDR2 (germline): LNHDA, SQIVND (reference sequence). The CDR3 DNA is TGTGCCAGTGAGAGTGGGGCCGTCTCTGGGGCCAACGTCCTGACTTTC. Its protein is CASESGAVSGANVLTF.

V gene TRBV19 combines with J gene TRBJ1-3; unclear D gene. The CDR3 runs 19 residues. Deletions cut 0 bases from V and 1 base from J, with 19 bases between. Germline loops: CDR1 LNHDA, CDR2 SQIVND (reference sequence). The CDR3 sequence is CASSIDDGRWSSSGNTIYF. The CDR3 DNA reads TGTGCCAGTAGTATAGATGACGGCCGGTGGAGCTCTTCTGGAAACACCATATATTTT.

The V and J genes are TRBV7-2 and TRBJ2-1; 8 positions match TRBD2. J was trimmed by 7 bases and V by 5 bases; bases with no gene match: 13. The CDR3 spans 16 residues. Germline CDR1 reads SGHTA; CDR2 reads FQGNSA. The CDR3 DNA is TGTGCCAGCAGCAAACCTCGTATCGGGGGGGAAAATGAGCAGTTCTTC. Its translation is CASSKPRIGGENEQFF.